This T cell receptor beta chain was recovered during a study of cytomegalovirus exposure and HLA in healthy donors. PCR used 60 Vbeta primers and 13 Jbeta primers. Clones were read by immunoSEQ multiplex PCR, and TCRdb kept only the in-frame ones, dropping some. The sample shows some 200,000 clones, around 85% of them seen only once. Notes on the study in general: A missense variant in DCLRE1C was later tied to TCR beta V- and J-gene trimming. Most TCR sequences showed up rarely, but some public TCRs showed up in many donors.

Comment on this clone: The antigen is not known.

The CDR3 length is 15 residues. After removal of 1 base from V and 7 bases from J, the junction contained 6 bases not matched to a gene. The V gene's germline CDR1 is LGHNA and CDR2 YSLEER. Sequences were obtained from PBMCs. The clonotype comes from a man aged 50-60 years in good health and CMV-seronegative. The V and J genes are TRBV4-3 and TRBJ1-4; TRBD1 aligns across 7 bases. CDR3 loop: CASSQGGGRFEKLFF. CDR3 DNA: TGCGCCAGCAGCCAAGGAGGGGGCAGGTTTGAAAAACTGTTTTTT.